The present T cell receptor (beta chain) was sequenced within a study of blood T cell repertoires in COVID-19. The germline V and J ends were trimmed by 6 bases and 4 bases, with 16 bases remaining between them. This CDR3 is built from 14 residues. Germline CDR1 SNHLY, CDR2 FYNNEI. Using immunoSEQ multiplex PCR, the repertoire was profiled, and TCRdb retains in-frame clones only, with some absent. The data show 65,000 to 90,000 clones, approximately 83% seen once. The rearrangement joins TRBV2 to TRBJ2-7, with D maybe TRBD2 (5 bases). The receptor was isolated from a woman aged 55-69 years with acute or convalescent COVID-19. The specimen was peripheral blood. For the CDR3, the DNA is TGTGCCAGCAGGAACCAGTTGCGGGCTTACGAGCAGTACTTC. It specifies CASRNQLRAYEQYF.